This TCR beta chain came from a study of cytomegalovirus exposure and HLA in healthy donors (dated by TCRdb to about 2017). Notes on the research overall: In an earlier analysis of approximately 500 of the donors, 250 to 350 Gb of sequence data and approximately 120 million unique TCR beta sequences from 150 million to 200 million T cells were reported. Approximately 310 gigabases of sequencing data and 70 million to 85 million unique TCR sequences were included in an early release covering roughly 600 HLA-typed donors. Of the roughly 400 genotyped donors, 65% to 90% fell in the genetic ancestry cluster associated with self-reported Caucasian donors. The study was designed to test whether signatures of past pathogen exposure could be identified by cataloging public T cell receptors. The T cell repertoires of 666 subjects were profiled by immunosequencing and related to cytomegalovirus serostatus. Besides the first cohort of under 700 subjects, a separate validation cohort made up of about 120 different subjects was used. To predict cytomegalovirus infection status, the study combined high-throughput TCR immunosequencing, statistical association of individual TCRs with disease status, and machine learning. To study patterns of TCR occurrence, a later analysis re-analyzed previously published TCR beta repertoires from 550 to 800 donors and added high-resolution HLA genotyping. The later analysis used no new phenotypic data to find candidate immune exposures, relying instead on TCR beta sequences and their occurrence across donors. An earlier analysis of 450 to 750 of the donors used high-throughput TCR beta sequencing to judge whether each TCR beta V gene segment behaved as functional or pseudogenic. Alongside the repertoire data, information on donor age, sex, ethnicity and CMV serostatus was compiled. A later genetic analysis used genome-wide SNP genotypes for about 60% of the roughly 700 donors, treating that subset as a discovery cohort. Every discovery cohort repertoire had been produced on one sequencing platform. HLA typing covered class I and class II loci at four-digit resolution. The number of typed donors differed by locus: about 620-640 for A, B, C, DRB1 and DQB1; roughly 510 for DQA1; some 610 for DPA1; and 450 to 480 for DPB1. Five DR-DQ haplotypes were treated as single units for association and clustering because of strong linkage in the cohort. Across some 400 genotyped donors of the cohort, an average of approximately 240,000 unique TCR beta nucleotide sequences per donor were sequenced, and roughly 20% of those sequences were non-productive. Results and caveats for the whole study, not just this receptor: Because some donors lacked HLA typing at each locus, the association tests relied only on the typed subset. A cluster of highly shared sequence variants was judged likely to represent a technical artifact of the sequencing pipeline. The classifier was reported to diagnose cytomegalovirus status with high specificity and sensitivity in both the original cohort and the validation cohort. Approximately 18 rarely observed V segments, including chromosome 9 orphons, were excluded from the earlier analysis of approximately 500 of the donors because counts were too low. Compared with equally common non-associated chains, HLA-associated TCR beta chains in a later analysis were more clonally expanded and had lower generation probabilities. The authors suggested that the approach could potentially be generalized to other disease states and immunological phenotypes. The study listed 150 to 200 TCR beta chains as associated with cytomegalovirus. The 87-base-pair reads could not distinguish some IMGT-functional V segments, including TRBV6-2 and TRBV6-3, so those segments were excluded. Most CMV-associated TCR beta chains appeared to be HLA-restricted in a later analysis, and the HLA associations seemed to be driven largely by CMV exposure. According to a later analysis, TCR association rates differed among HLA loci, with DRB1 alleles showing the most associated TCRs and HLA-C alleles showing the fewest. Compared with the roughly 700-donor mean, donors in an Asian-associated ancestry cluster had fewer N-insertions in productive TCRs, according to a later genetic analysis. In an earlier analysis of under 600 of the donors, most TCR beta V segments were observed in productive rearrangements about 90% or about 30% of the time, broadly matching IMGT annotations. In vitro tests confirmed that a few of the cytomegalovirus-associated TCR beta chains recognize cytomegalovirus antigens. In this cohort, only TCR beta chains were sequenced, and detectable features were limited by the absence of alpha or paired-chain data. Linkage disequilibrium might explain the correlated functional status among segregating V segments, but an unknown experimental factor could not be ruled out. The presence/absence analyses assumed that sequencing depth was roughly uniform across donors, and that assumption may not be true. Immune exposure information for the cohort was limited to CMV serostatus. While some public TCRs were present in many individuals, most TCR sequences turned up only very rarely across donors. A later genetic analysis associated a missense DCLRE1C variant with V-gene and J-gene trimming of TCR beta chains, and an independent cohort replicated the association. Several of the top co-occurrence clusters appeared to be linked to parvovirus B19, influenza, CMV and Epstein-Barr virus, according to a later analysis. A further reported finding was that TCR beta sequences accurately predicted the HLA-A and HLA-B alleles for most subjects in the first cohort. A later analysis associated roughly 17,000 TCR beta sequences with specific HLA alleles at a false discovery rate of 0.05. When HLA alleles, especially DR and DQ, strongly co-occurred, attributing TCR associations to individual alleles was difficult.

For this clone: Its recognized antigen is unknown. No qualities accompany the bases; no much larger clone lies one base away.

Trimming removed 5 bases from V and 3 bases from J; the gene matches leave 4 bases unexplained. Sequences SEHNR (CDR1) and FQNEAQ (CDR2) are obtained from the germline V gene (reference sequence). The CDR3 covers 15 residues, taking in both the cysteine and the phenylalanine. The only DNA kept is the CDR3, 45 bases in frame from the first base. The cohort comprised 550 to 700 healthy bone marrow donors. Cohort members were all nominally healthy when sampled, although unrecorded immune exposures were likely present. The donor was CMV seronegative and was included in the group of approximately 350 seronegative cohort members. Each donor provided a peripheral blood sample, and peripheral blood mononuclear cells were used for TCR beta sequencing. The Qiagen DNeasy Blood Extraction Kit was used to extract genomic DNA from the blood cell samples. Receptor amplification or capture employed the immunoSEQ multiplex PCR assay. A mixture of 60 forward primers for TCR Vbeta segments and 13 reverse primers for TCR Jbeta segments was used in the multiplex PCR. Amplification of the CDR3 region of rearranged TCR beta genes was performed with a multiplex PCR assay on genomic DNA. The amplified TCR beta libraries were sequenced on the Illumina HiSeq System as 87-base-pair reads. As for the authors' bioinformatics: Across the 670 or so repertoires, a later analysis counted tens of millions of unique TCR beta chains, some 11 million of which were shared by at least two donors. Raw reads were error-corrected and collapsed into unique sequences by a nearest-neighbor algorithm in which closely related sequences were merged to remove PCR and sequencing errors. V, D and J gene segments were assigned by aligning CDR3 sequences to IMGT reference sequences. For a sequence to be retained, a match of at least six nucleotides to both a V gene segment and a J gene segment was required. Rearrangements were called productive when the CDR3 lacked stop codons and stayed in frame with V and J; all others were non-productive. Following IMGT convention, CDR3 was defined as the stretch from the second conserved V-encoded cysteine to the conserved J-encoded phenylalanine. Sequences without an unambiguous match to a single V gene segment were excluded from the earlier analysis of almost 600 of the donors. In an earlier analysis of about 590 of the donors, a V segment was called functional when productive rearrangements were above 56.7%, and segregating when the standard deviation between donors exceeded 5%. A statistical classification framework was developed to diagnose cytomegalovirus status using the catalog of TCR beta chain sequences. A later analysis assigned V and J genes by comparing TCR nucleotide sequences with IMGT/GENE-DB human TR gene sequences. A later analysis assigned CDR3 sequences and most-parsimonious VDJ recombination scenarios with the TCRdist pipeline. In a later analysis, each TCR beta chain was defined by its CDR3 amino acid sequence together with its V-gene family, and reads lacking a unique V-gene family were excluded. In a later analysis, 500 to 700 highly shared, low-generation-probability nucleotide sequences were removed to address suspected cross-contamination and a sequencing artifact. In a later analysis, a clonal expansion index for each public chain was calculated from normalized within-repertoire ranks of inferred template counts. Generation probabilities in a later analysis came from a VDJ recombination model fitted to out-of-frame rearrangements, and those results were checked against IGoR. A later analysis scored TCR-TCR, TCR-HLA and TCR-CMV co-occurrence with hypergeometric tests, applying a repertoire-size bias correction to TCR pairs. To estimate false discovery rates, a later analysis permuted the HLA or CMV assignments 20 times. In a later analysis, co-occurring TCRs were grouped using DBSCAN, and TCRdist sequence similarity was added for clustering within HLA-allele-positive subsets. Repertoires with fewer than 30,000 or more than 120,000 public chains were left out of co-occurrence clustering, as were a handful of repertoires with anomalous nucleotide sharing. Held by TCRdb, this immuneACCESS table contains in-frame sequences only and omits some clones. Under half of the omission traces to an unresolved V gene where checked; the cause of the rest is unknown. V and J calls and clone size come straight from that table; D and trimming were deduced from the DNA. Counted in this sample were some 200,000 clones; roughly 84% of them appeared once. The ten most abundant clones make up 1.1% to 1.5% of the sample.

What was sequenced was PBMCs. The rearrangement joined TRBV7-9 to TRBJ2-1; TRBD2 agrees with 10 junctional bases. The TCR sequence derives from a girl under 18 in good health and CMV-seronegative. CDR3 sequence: CASSELAGNYNEQFF. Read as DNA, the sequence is TGTGCCAGCAGCGAACTAGCGGGAAACTACAATGAGCAGTTCTTC.